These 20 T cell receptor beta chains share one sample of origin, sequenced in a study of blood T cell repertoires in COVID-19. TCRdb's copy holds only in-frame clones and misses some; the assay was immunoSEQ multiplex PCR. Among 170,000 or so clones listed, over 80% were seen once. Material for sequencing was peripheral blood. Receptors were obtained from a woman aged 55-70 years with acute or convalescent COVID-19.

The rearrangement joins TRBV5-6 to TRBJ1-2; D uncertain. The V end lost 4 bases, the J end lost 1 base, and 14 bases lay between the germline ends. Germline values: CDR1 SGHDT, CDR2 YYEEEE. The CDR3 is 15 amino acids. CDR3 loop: CASSRTSGFNYGYTF. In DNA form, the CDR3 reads TGTGCCAGCAGCAGAACGTCGGGATTTAACTATGGCTACACCTTC.

Here the CDR3 reads CASSQRTGDISGANVLTF. In DNA form, the CDR3 reads TGTGCCAGCAGCCAGCGGACAGGGGACATCTCTGGGGCCAACGTCCTGACTTTC. V usage is TRBV4-2 and J usage is TRBJ2-6; TRBD1 aligns across 9 bases. Trimming took 3 bases from V and 0 from J; bases not matched to a gene: 6. Germline V gene data show CDR1 as LGHNA and CDR2 as YNFKEQ. This CDR3 is 18 amino acids long.

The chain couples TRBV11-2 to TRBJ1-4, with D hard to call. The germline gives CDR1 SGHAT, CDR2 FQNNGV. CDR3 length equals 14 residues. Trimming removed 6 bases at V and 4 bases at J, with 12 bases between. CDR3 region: CASSPRVGNEKLFF. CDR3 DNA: TGTGCCAGCAGTCCGAGGGTGGGTAATGAAAAACTGTTTTTT.

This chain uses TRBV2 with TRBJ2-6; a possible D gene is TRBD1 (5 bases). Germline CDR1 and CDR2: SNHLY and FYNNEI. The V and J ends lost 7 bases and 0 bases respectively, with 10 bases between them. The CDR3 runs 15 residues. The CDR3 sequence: CASIPQGSGANVLTF. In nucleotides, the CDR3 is TGTGCCAGCATTCCTCAGGGCTCTGGGGCCAACGTCCTGACTTTC. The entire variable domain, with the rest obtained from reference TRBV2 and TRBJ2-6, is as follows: EPEVTQTPSHQVTQMGQEVILRCVPISNHLYFYWYRQILGQKVEFLVSFYNNEISEKSEIFDDQFSVERPDGSNFTLKIRSTKLEDSAMYFCASIPQGSGANVLTFGAGSRLTVL.

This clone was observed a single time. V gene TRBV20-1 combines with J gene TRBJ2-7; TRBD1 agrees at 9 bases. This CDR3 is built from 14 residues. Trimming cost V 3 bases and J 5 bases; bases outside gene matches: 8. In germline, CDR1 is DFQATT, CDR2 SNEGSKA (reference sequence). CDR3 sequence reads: CSASKGQGGHEQYF. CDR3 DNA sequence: TGCAGTGCTAGTAAGGGACAGGGTGGGCACGAGCAGTACTTC.

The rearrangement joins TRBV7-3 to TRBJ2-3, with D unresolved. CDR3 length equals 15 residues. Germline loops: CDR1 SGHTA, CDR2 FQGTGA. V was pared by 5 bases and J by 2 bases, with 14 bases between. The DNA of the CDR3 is TGTGCCAGCAGCGCCACTACCCTAACCACAGATACGCAGTATTTT. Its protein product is CASSATTLTTDTQYF. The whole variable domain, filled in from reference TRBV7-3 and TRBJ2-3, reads GAGVSQTPSNKVTEKGKYVELRCDPISGHTALYWYRQSLGQGPEFLIYFQGTGAADDSGLPNDRFFAVRPEGSVSTLKIQRTERGDSAVYLCASSATTLTTDTQYFGPGTRLTVL.

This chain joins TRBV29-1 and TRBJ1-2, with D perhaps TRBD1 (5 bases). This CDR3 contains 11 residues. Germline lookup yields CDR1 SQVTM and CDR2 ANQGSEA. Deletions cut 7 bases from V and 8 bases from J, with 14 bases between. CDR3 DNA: TGCAGCGCTGGGGCCAGCGGGGGCTACACCTTC. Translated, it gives CSAGASGGYTF. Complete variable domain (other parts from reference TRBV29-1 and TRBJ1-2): SAVISQKPSRDICQRGTSLTIQCQVDSQVTMMFWYRQQPGQSLTLIATANQGSEATYESGFVIDKFPISRPNLTFSTLTVSNMSPEDSSIYLCSAGASGGYTFGSGTRLTVV.

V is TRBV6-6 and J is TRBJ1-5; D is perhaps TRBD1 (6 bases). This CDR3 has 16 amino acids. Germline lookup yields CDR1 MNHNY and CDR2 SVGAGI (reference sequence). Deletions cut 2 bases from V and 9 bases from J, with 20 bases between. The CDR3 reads CASSYEQGMGSRPQHF. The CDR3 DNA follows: TGTGCCAGCAGTTACGAACAGGGCATGGGATCAAGGCCCCAGCATTTT.

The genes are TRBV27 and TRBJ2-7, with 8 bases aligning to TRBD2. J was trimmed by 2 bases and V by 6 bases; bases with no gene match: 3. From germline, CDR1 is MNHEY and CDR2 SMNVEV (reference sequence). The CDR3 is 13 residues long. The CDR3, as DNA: TGTGCCAGCAGAAATAGCGGGGCCTACGAGCAGTACTTC. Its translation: CASRNSGAYEQYF.

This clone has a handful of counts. The CDR3 DNA reads as TGTGCCAGCAGTGAAGGGAGCCGGGCGTATAATGAAAAACTGTTTTTT. This translates into CASSEGSRAYNEKLFF. The chain has TRBV25-1 and TRBJ1-4; D unclear. CDR3 length equals 16 residues. Trimming stripped 2 bases from V and 4 bases from J, with 14 bases between. Germline V gives CDR1 MGHDK, CDR2 SYGVNS.

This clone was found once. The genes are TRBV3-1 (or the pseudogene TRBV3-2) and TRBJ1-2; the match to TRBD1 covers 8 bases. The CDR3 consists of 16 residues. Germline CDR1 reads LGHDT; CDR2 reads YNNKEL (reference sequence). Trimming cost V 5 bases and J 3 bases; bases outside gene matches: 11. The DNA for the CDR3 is TGTGCCAGCAGCTCAACTTTGACAGGGGCGGACTATGGCTACACCTTC. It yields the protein CASSSTLTGADYGYTF.

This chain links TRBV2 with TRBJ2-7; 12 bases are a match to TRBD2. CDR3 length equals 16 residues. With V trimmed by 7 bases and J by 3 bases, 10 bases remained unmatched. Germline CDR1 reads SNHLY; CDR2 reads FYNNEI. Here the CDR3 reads CASTGSSGGAIYEQYF. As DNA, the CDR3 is TGTGCCAGCACAGGGTCTAGCGGGGGGGCAATCTACGAGCAGTACTTC.

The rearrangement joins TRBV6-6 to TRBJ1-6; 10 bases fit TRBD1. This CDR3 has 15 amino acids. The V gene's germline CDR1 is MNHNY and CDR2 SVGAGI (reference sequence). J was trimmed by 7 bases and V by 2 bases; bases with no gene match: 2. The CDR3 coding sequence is TGTGCCAGCAGTTACCCGGGACAGGGGAATTCACCCCTCCACTTT. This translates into CASSYPGQGNSPLHF.

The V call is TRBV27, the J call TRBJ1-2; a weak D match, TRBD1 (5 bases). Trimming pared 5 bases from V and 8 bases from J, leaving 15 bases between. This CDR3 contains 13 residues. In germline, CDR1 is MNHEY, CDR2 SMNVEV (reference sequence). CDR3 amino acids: CASSTRQGWGYTF. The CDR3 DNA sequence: TGTGCCAGCAGTACCCGTCAGGGTTGGGGCTACACCTTC.

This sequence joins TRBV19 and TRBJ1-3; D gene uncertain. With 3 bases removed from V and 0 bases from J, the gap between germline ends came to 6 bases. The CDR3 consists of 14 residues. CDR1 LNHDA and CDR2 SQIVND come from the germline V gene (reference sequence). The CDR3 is CASSMRRSGNTIYF. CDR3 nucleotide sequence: TGTGCCAGTAGTATGCGTCGCTCTGGAAACACCATATATTTT.

CDR3 nucleotides: TGTGCCAGTAGCAATCATTGGACAGGGGACGGAGAGGGCTACACCTTC. This sequence encodes CASSNHWTGDGEGYTF. The rearrangement uses TRBV19 and TRBJ1-2, with 9 bases fitting TRBD1. The CDR3 runs to 16 residues. Unmatched junction bases numbered 16, after V lost 6 bases and J lost 8 bases. Germline V gene data show CDR1 as LNHDA and CDR2 as SQIVND (reference sequence).

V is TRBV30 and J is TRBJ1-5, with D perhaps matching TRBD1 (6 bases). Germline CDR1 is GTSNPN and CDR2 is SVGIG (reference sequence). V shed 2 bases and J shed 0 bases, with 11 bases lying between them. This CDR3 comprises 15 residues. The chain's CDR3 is CAWSQDSFSNQPQHF. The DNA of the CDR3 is TGTGCCTGGAGTCAGGACAGCTTTAGCAATCAGCCCCAGCATTTT.

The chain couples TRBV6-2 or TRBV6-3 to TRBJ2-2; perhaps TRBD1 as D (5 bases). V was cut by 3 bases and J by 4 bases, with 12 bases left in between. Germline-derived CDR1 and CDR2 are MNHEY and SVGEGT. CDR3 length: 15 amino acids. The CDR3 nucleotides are TGTGCCAGCAGTTATTTAGCAGGGCCCACCGGGGAGCTGTTTTTT. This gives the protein CASSYLAGPTGELFF.

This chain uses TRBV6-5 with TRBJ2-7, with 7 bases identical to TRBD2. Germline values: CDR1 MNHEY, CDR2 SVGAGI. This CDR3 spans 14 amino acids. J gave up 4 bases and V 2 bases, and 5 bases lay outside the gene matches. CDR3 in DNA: TGTGCCAGCAGTTACCGGCGGGGGTTGTACGAGCAGTACTTC. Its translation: CASSYRRGLYEQYF.

The CDR3 spells CASSRLGQDSTGELFF. DNA for the CDR3: TGCGCCAGCAGCAGGCTTGGACAGGACTCCACCGGGGAGCTGTTTTTT. The V gene is TRBV5-1, the J gene TRBJ2-2, with 7 nucleotides matching TRBD1. Germline V lookup: CDR1 SGHRS, CDR2 YFSETQ. J was trimmed by 4 bases and V by 4 bases; bases with no gene match: 10. The CDR3 is 16 residues long.